This note documents a single TCR beta chain sequence. Its cognate antigen is unknown. Germline V gene data show CDR1 as MDHEN and CDR2 as SYDVKM. This CDR3 region has 15 residues. The V and J ends lost 5 bases and 3 bases, in that order; junction bases with no gene match: 9. PCR involved 60 Vbeta and 13 Jbeta primers. Profiling relied on immunoSEQ multiplex PCR, and the TCRdb table lists in-frame clones only, not all of them. The sample lists 84,000 or so clones, approximately 84% occurring once. The sample is drawn from a study of cytomegalovirus exposure and HLA in healthy donors. The study, taken as a whole, reports: Researchers reported in a later analysis that a missense DCLRE1C variant was tied to TCR beta V- and J-gene trimming. Indistinguishable V segments such as TRBV6-2 and TRBV6-3 were excluded. Later on, an analysis tied 15,000 to 20,000 TCR beta sequences to HLA alleles at 0.05 false discovery rate. Later analysis identified several of the most significant clusters that appeared linked to common viral pathogens.

The TCR comes from a woman in her forties or fifties in good health and CMV-seronegative. The sequencing input was PBMCs. This chain joins TRBV28 and TRBJ2-7, with 8 nucleotides matching TRBD2. CDR3 DNA: TGTGCCAGCAGTCGGACCAGCGGGAGTGGCTACGAGCAGTACTTC. It translates to CASSRTSGSGYEQYF.